The rows below give T cell receptor beta chains drawn from one sample of a study of cytomegalovirus exposure and HLA in healthy donors. Assay used: immunoSEQ multiplex PCR; TCRdb lists only in-frame clones, some missing. The sample comprises tens of thousands of clones, approximately 75% of which are singletons, and roughly 7% rests with the top ten. Material for sequencing was PBMCs. Receptor source: a man younger than 40 in good health and CMV-seropositive. Each CDR3 is given with its conserved first and last residue. Each record gives: J gene, clone size, V gene, D gene, CDR3 DNA, CDR3 protein. A D gene is named only where the DNA matches it firmly. Some rows mark clone size as missing; the rest say once, few, many or name a class of expanded clone.

TRBJ1-2 | . | TRBV15 | . | TGTGCCACCAGCAGAGGGCCTGGAACGGACCGATCCGGAGGCTATGGCTACACCTTC | CATSRGPGTDRSGGYGYTF
TRBJ1-5 | . | TRBV15 | . | TGTGCCACCAGCAGAGATCCTCAGGGTAGCAATCAGCCCCAGCATTTT | CATSRDPQGSNQPQHF
TRBJ1-1 | . | TRBV27 | . | TGTGCCAGCAACAATCAAGCAGGGTTTTGGAGAAACACTGAAGCTTTCTTT | CASNNQAGFWRNTEAFF
TRBJ1-2 | few | TRBV6-5 | TRBD1 | TGTGCCAGCAGGGGACAGGAGGTTGTTGATGGCTACACCTTC | CASRGQEVVDGYTF
TRBJ1-1 | . | TRBV27 | TRBD1 | TGTGCCAGCAGTTTATCGGTGACAGGGGGTGAAGCTTTCTTT | CASSLSVTGGEAFF
TRBJ1-2 | . | TRBV9 | . | TGTGCCAGCAGCGTAGATCCACGGGATCCAAATGGCTACACCTTC | CASSVDPRDPNGYTF
TRBJ1-2 | . | TRBV6-5 | TRBD1 | TGTGCCAGCAATTCAGGCAGGGGGCGGTTCGGCGGCTACACCTTC | CASNSGRGRFGGYTF
TRBJ1-2 | . | TRBV6-5 | TRBD1 | TGTGCCAGCAGTTACACGCGACAGGGAGTGCGTGGCTACACCTTC | CASSYTRQGVRGYTF
TRBJ1-4 | . | TRBV19 | . | TGTGCCAGTACCCGAGGAGGGGTAGGTGAAAAACTGTTTTTT | CASTRGGVGEKLFF
TRBJ1-4 | . | TRBV9 | . | TGTGCCAGCAGCCCAGACCCAGGGGATGGGGAAAAACTGTTTTTT | CASSPDPGDGEKLFF
TRBJ2-7 | . | TRBV6-1 | TRBD1 | TGTGCCAGCAGTGAAGTAGAGGCTTACAGGGGTCACGAGCAGTACTTC | CASSEVEAYRGHEQYF
TRBJ1-2 | once | TRBV2 | TRBD1 | TGTGCCAGCAGCGACCCCCGGGACAGAAACACCTTC | CASSDPRDRNTF
TRBJ1-1 | . | TRBV6-1 | . | TGTGCCAGCAGCGAGGGACAGAACACTGAAGCTTTCTTT | CASSEGQNTEAFF
TRBJ1-1 | . | TRBV5-6 | . | TGTGCCAGCAGTGGAGACACTGAAGCTTTCTTT | CASSGDTEAFF
TRBJ1-5 | . | TRBV19 | . | TGTGCCAGTAGTATTGAGGGTCAGCCCCAGCATTTT | CASSIEGQPQHF
TRBJ2-1 | . | TRBV6-5 | . | TGTGCCACATCCCCGGAGGGGCCCTACAATGAGCAGTTCTTC | CATSPEGPYNEQFF
TRBJ1-3 | . | TRBV9 | TRBD1 | TGTGCCAGCAGCGCGATTACAGGGGGCGACGGAAACACCATATATTTT | CASSAITGGDGNTIYF